A single sample gave rise to the 17 T cell receptor beta chains below, sequenced in a study of CD8 T cells in ankylosing spondylitis. TCRdb processed the 5' RACE reads anew with MiXCR; each CDR3 protein has one entry. The sample has 300,000 to 350,000 distinct CDR3 sequences, less than 25% seen once. The material sequenced was blood, either unsorted or a sorted T cell fraction (not recorded which). The source of these receptors is a female donor with ankylosing spondylitis or in good health (not recorded which).

This clonotype was seen many times. The gene calls are TRBV12-3 or TRBV12-4 and TRBJ1-3; unclear D gene. This CDR3 region has 15 residues. V gave up 7 bases and J gave up 0 bases, with 13 bases separating them. The CDR3 loop is CASNRRASSGNTIYF. The CDR3 DNA follows: TGTGCCAGCAACCGGCGGGCGAGCTCTGGAAACACCATATATTTT.

The J gene is TRBJ2-5, the V gene TRBV10-3, with 9 bases aligning to TRBD1. Germline V gene lookup returns CDR1 ENHRY and CDR2 SYGVKD. Trimming took 4 bases from V and 2 from J; bases not matched to a gene: 8. This CDR3 spans 16 amino acids. CDR3 DNA: TGTGCCATCAGTGTCTCAAGAGGGACAGGGCAAGAGACCCAGTACTTC. It is translated as CAISVSRGTGQETQYF.

A few counts support this clonotype. CDR3 nucleotide sequence: TGTGCCAGCAGCCCCGGACTAGCGGGAGAGGTAGATACGCAGTATTTT. The encoded protein is CASSPGLAGEVDTQYF. The genes are TRBV7-2 and TRBJ2-3; 13 bases map to TRBD2. The CDR3 length is 16 residues. V was clipped by 5 bases and J by 5 bases; unmatched bases: 7. Germline CDR1 reads SGHTA; CDR2 reads FQGNSA.

The chain employs TRBV7-8 and TRBJ2-4; no clear D gene. The V end lost 5 bases, the J end lost 7 bases, and 12 bases lay between the germline ends. Germline CDR1 SGHVS, CDR2 FQNEAQ. This CDR3 region has 13 residues. The CDR3 loop reads CASSKGRSNIQYF. The CDR3 DNA follows: TGTGCCAGCAGCAAGGGTCGATCGAACATTCAGTACTTC.

The chain recombines TRBV20-1 with TRBJ2-3; TRBD2 aligns across 12 bases. The V segment lost 6 bases and the J segment 11 bases; nucleotides outside the gene matches: 12. In germline, CDR1 is DFQATT, CDR2 SNEGSKA (reference sequence). The CDR3 has 14 amino acids. DNA for the CDR3: TGCAGTGCAAACCTAGCGGGAGGGGAGGGGCGGCAGTATTTT. Translation: CSANLAGGEGRQYF.

The rearrangement joins TRBV20-1 to TRBJ2-1, with 7 bases that match TRBD1. The CDR3 contains 14 residues. Germline CDR1 DFQATT, CDR2 SNEGSKA (reference sequence). The junction had 11 bases not matched to a gene; V was cut back by 8 bases and J by 4 bases. For the CDR3, the DNA is TGCAGTCCGAGAGGGACAGATTTATACAATGAGCAGTTCTTC. It yields the protein CSPRGTDLYNEQFF.

The chain has TRBV27 and TRBJ2-1; D may be TRBD1 (6 bases). The V gene lost 5 bases and the J gene lost 1 base, with 9 bases spanning the gap. This CDR3 region has 14 residues. Germline CDR1 MNHEY, CDR2 SMNVEV (reference sequence). The CDR3 bases are TGTGCCAGCAGTGACAGGCCTTCCTACAATGAGCAGTTCTTC. This sequence encodes CASSDRPSYNEQFF.

The chain employs TRBV7-9 and TRBJ2-3, with D possibly TRBD2 on 5 matching bases. This CDR3 spans 16 amino acids. The germline V gene encodes CDR1 SEHNR and CDR2 FQNEAQ (reference sequence). Trimming took off 4 bases at V and 1 base at J, with 15 bases between the two ends. The DNA of the CDR3 is TGTGCCAGCAGCTCGCTGGACCGGGGAGGCACAGATACGCAGTATTTT. As protein: CASSSLDRGGTDTQYF.

The CDR3 reads CSASEASGRTDTQYF. In DNA, the CDR3 is TGCAGTGCTAGTGAGGCTAGCGGGAGGACAGATACGCAGTATTTT. This chain links TRBV20-1 with TRBJ2-3, with TRBD2 identical over 11 bases. V shed 3 bases and J 3 bases; nucleotides not matched to a gene: 5. This CDR3 region has 15 residues. The V gene's germline CDR1 is DFQATT and CDR2 SNEGSKA (reference sequence).

The chain employs TRBV20-1 and TRBJ2-7; possible D gene TRBD1, 6 bases. The CDR3 contains 13 residues. In germline, CDR1 is DFQATT, CDR2 SNEGSKA (reference sequence). Deletions cut 4 bases from V and 3 bases from J, with 13 bases between. The CDR3 loop reads CSATWGRLYEQYF. The CDR3, as DNA: TGCAGTGCTACATGGGGGCGGCTCTACGAGCAGTACTTC.

J is TRBJ2-2 and V is TRBV20-1, with 9 positions matching TRBD2. The CDR3 has 16 amino acids. Trimming at V came to 0 bases and at J to 6 bases, leaving 8 bases not matched to a gene. CDR1 is DFQATT, CDR2 SNEGSKA, per germline (reference sequence). CDR3 nucleotide sequence: TGCAGTGCTAGAGAGTTTAGCGGGAGTGTTTCCGGGGAGCTGTTTTTT. Its protein is CSAREFSGSVSGELFF.

In this sample, this clonotype turned up a few times. The V call is TRBV7-9, the J call TRBJ2-4; D remains ambiguous. V lost 4 bases to trimming and J lost 7 bases, with 5 bases between them. CDR1 is SEHNR and CDR2 is FQNEAQ in the germline V gene (reference sequence). CDR3 length equals 11 residues. The CDR3 nucleotides read TGTGCCAGCAGCTCCCTTAACATTCAGTACTTC. It yields the protein CASSSLNIQYF.

The rearrangement uses TRBV27 and TRBJ1-5, with unresolved D. V shed 6 bases and J shed 2 bases, with 11 bases lying between them. The CDR3 runs to 14 residues. Germline assignment: CDR1 MNHEY and CDR2 SMNVEV (reference sequence). CDR3 protein: CASRGWEGNQPQHF. In nucleotides, the CDR3 is TGTGCCAGCAGGGGGTGGGAAGGCAATCAGCCCCAGCATTTT.

This clonotype was observed a handful of times. V usage is TRBV5-1 and J usage is TRBJ2-5; D might be TRBD2 (5 bases). V lost 2 bases to trimming and J lost 5 bases, with 10 bases between them. CDR1 and CDR2 (germline): SGHRS, YFSETQ. The CDR3 length is 13 residues. The CDR3 DNA reads as TGCGCCAGCAGCTTTGGGAGTGGGGAGACCCAGTACTTC. Translation: CASSFGSGETQYF.

This clonotype was detected a few times. The chain couples TRBV12-3 or TRBV12-4 to TRBJ1-4, with a possible D match to TRBD1 (6 bases). The CDR3 covers 14 residues. Trimming took off 7 bases at V and 8 bases at J, with 17 bases between the two ends. CDR3 sequence (DNA): TGTGCCAGCACCACCGGGACACAATCCGAAAAACTGTTTTTT. This gives the protein CASTTGTQSEKLFF.

The rearrangement joins TRBV6-1 to TRBJ1-2; D may be TRBD1 (5 bases). The ends were cut back, 6 bases at V and 4 bases at J, with 15 bases in the middle. CDR3 length: 14 amino acids. Germline CDR1 and CDR2: MNHNS and SASEGT. CDR3 DNA: TGTGCCAGCAGCGCGGGACCCCGGGGCTATGGCTACACCTTC. Its translation is CASSAGPRGYGYTF.

This clonotype was found a few times. The chain employs TRBV24-1 and TRBJ2-3; D remains ambiguous. Germline V gives CDR1 KGHDR, CDR2 SFDVKD. This CDR3 spans 14 amino acids. V gave up 3 bases and J gave up 4 bases, with 10 bases separating them. The chain's CDR3 is CATSDPRNADTQYF. The CDR3 DNA is TGTGCCACCAGTGATCCTAGGAACGCAGATACGCAGTATTTT.